These 6 T cell receptor beta chains were all obtained from the same sample, sequenced in a study of vaccination and CD4 T cells after COVID-19. No antigen has been assigned to these receptors. Treatment described: roughly 10-day PBMC culture with coronavirus spike peptide pools or control peptides (ViraFEST assay). Harvesting of the unexposed donor's CD4+ T cells predated the COVID-19 pandemic (2011-2018). Cultured CD4+ T-cell DNA underwent Oncomine TCR Beta short-read sequencing. MiXCR was run by TCRdb on the PCR reads, yielding one entry per CDR3 protein. The table has around 5,600 distinct CDR3 sequences, approximately 62% seen once. The specimen sequenced was CD4+ T cells from blood, cultured in vitro. The source of these receptors is a human donor in good health.

This chain connects TRBV20-1 to TRBJ1-5, with D unresolved. Per the germline V gene, CDR1 is DFQATT and CDR2 is SNEGSKA (reference sequence). This CDR3 contains 13 residues. The V gene lost 1 base and the J gene lost 7 bases, with 11 bases spanning the gap. CDR3 amino acids: CSARVSWAQPQHF. The CDR3 DNA reads as TGCAGTGCTAGAGTTAGTTGGGCGCAGCCCCAGCATTTT.

Concerning this clonotype itself: This could be a read error, since a much larger clone is one nucleotide away. V gene TRBV28 combines with J gene TRBJ1-2; D ambiguous. The CDR3 contains 14 residues. Per germline, CDR1 MDHEN and CDR2 SYDVKM. The CDR3 DNA follows: TGTGCCAGCAGTTTAGAGGGCCCTGGCTATGGCCACACCTTC. Its protein is CASSLEGPGYGHTF.

This clonotype was seen a handful of times. The genes are TRBV20-1 and TRBJ1-5, with D perhaps TRBD1 (5 bases). The CDR3 runs to 14 residues. V lost 2 bases to trimming and J lost 1 base, with 9 bases between them. CDR1 and CDR2 (germline): DFQATT, SNEGSKA (reference sequence). DNA of the CDR3: TGCAGTGCTAGATTGGACAACAGCAATCAGCCCCAGCATTTT. Amino acids: CSARLDNSNQPQHF.

CDR3 nucleotides: TGTGCCAGCAGTTCGGGACCCGGGACAGGGGGAAACACTGAAGCTTTCTTT. It specifies CASSSGPGTGGNTEAFF. This sequence joins TRBV12-3 or TRBV12-4 and TRBJ1-1, with TRBD1 identical over 11 bases. CDR3 size: 17 residues. The V segment lost 4 bases and the J segment 2 bases; nucleotides outside the gene matches: 9.

The chain joins TRBV6-2 or TRBV6-3 to TRBJ2-3; D is possibly TRBD1 (5 bases). V lost 10 bases and J lost 0, with 17 bases in between. Looked up from germline, CDR1 is MNHEY and CDR2 is SVGEGT. CDR3 length: 15 amino acids. This chain's CDR3 is CAILSKGRSTDTQYF. The DNA of the CDR3 is TGTGCCATCCTAAGTAAGGGGCGAAGCACAGATACGCAGTATTTT.

The chain is built from TRBV20-1 and TRBJ2-5; 11 positions agree with TRBD1. Germline CDR1 DFQATT, CDR2 SNEGSKA (reference sequence). CDR3 length: 13 amino acids. With 6 bases clipped from V and 6 bases from J, the junction kept 6 bases outside the gene matches. CDR3 sequence: CSARTGGVKTQYF. The CDR3 DNA follows: TGCAGTGCGAGGACAGGGGGCGTAAAGACCCAGTACTTC.